These T cell receptor beta chains were read from a single sample in a study of response to subunit inactivated influenza vaccine. MiXCR, run by TCRdb on the RT-PCR reads, gives a single entry per CDR3 protein. The sample consists of some 550,000 distinct CDR3 sequences, 20% to 25% of them appearing once. This sample was shared with a second study, whose subject was T cells expressing NK-cell markers.

The sequencing here drew on CD4+ T cells sorted from PBMCs, taken approximately 13 days after vaccination. The source is a man in his forties or fifties who received an inactivated influenza vaccine. Both conserved end residues are part of each CDR3. A D gene is named only where the DNA matches it firmly. Where a row states a size, it is once, few, many or the class of an expanded clone; other rows omit it.

J: TRBJ2-3; D: -; V: TRBV24-1; size: many; CDR3: CATSDASTDTQYF; DNA: TGTGCCACCAGTGATGCCAGCACAGATACGCAGTATTTT
J: TRBJ2-7; D: -; V: TRBV4-1; size: few; CDR3: CASSQAGQGNEQYF; DNA: TGCGCCAGCAGCCAAGCAGGGCAGGGGAACGAGCAGTACTTC
J: TRBJ1-2; D: -; V: TRBV3-1; size: few; CDR3: CASSQDFGKRVF; DNA: TGTGCCAGCAGCCAAGATTTCGGGAAGAGAGTCTTC
J: TRBJ2-3; D: TRBD2; V: TRBV12-3/TRBV12-4; size: -; CDR3: CASSITSGGATDTQYF; DNA: TGTGCCAGCAGTATAACTAGCGGGGGGGCAACAGATACGCAGTATTTT
J: TRBJ1-3; D: -; V: TRBV20-1; size: -; CDR3: CSAPVGSSGNTIYF; DNA: TGCAGTGCGCCAGTCGGTAGCTCTGGAAACACCATATATTTT
J: TRBJ2-1; D: TRBD1; V: TRBV24-1; size: few; CDR3: CATNPGQNYNEQFF; DNA: TGTGCCACCAACCCGGGACAGAATTACAATGAGCAGTTCTTC
J: TRBJ2-1; D: -; V: TRBV5-1; size: -; CDR3: CASSLAGARVFDEQFF; DNA: TGCGCCAGCAGCTTGGCCGGGGCTAGGGTCTTCGATGAGCAGTTCTTC
J: TRBJ2-7; D: -; V: TRBV12-3/TRBV12-4; size: few; CDR3: CASSTRGYEQYF; DNA: TGTGCCAGCAGTACCCGAGGCTACGAGCAGTACTTC
J: TRBJ2-3; D: -; V: TRBV12-3/TRBV12-4; size: -; CDR3: CASSLQTADTQYF; DNA: TGTGCCAGCAGTCTGCAAACCGCGGATACGCAGTATTTT
J: TRBJ1-1; D: -; V: TRBV15; size: -; CDR3: CATSREGRSTEAFF; DNA: TGTGCCACCAGCAGAGAGGGGCGAAGCACTGAAGCTTTCTTT
J: TRBJ2-7; D: -; V: TRBV20-1; size: few; CDR3: CSARYQDHPYEQYF; DNA: TGCAGTGCTAGGTATCAGGATCACCCCTACGAGCAGTACTTC
J: TRBJ2-5; D: TRBD1; V: TRBV10-3; size: -; CDR3: CAIGTGTGQETQYF; DNA: TGTGCCATCGGCACCGGGACAGGACAAGAGACCCAGTACTTC
J: TRBJ2-2; D: -; V: TRBV7-9; size: few; CDR3: CASSQRRGVRFTGELFF; DNA: TGTGCCAGCAGCCAAAGGAGGGGAGTGCGTTTCACCGGGGAGCTGTTTTTT
J: TRBJ2-7; D: TRBD1; V: TRBV6-2/TRBV6-3; size: few; CDR3: CASSRNSPGQGSSEQYF; DNA: TGTGCCAGCAGCCGAAACTCGCCGGGACAGGGTTCCTCCGAGCAGTACTTC
J: TRBJ2-1; D: -; V: TRBV4-3; size: -; CDR3: CASSPGAPYNEQFF; DNA: TGCGCCAGCAGCCCCGGGGCCCCCTACAATGAGCAGTTCTTC
J: TRBJ2-7; D: TRBD2; V: TRBV4-3; size: -; CDR3: CASSQDHASGERSSYEQYF; DNA: TGCGCCAGCAGCCAAGATCATGCGAGCGGGGAAAGGAGCTCCTACGAGCAGTACTTC
J: TRBJ2-7; D: -; V: TRBV28; size: few; CDR3: CASSLGHTSYEQYF; DNA: TGTGCCAGCAGTTTGGGGCACACGTCCTACGAGCAGTACTTC
J: TRBJ1-2; D: -; V: TRBV12-3/TRBV12-4; size: few; CDR3: CASSLGGRTGYTF; DNA: TGTGCCAGCAGTTTGGGGGGGCGGACTGGCTACACCTTC
J: TRBJ1-5; D: -; V: TRBV7-9; size: -; CDR3: CASSLGRLEPQHF; DNA: TGTGCCAGCAGTCTCGGACGGTTGGAGCCCCAGCATTTT
J: TRBJ1-1; D: -; V: TRBV20-1; size: few; CDR3: CSASYGWTEAFF; DNA: TGCAGTGCTAGTTACGGTTGGACTGAAGCTTTCTTT
J: TRBJ1-6; D: -; V: TRBV3-1; size: few; CDR3: CASSQGQRSPLHF; DNA: TGTGCCAGCAGCCAAGGACAGCGGTCACCCCTCCACTTT
J: TRBJ2-5; D: TRBD2; V: TRBV6-2/TRBV6-3; size: few; CDR3: CASSYDPSGRSETQYF; DNA: TGTGCCAGCAGTTACGATCCTAGCGGGAGGTCAGAGACCCAGTACTTC
J: TRBJ2-3; D: -; V: TRBV14; size: -; CDR3: CASSQGRETDTQYF; DNA: TGTGCCAGCAGCCAAGGCCGGGAAACAGATACGCAGTATTTT
J: TRBJ1-5; D: -; V: TRBV24-1; size: few; CDR3: CATSVGTSPNQPQHF; DNA: TGTGCCACCAGTGTCGGAACTAGCCCCAATCAGCCCCAGCATTTT
J: TRBJ2-1; D: -; V: TRBV29-1; size: -; CDR3: CSASGALGEQFF; DNA: TGCAGCGCCTCAGGGGCGTTGGGTGAGCAGTTCTTC
J: TRBJ2-2; D: -; V: TRBV6-1; size: few; CDR3: CASSRDIDGELFF; DNA: TGTGCCAGCAGTAGGGACATTGACGGGGAGCTGTTTTTT
J: TRBJ2-5; D: TRBD2; V: TRBV28; size: -; CDR3: CASTIAGGFETQYF; DNA: TGTGCCAGCACTATAGCGGGAGGTTTTGAGACCCAGTACTTC
J: TRBJ2-7; D: -; V: TRBV29-1; size: few; CDR3: CSVAGGPTYEQYF; DNA: TGCAGCGTTGCGGGCGGGCCGACCTACGAGCAGTACTTC
J: TRBJ1-5; D: TRBD1; V: TRBV10-3; size: few; CDR3: CAIRGQGEDQPQHF; DNA: TGTGCCATCAGGGGGCAGGGGGAGGATCAGCCCCAGCATTTT
J: TRBJ2-3; D: TRBD1; V: TRBV12-3/TRBV12-4; size: few; CDR3: CASRWTGGMDTQYF; DNA: TGTGCCAGTCGCTGGACAGGGGGTATGGATACGCAGTATTTT
J: TRBJ1-5; D: -; V: TRBV6-5; size: few; CDR3: CASSFNRAYSNQPQHF; DNA: TGTGCCAGCAGTTTTAACAGGGCGTATAGCAATCAGCCCCAGCATTTT
J: TRBJ1-1; D: -; V: TRBV3-1; size: -; CDR3: CASSQRQARATEAFF; DNA: TGTGCCAGCAGCCAGCGACAGGCCAGGGCCACTGAAGCTTTCTTT
J: TRBJ2-1; D: TRBD2; V: TRBV14; size: -; CDR3: CASSQDRGAGAPDEQFF; DNA: TGTGCCAGCAGCCAAGATAGAGGAGCGGGAGCCCCCGATGAGCAGTTCTTC
J: TRBJ1-2; D: -; V: TRBV5-1; size: few; CDR3: CASSLGQPERTGYTF; DNA: TGCGCCAGCAGCCTAGGACAGCCGGAACGTACTGGCTACACCTTC
J: TRBJ2-2; D: TRBD2; V: TRBV4-3; size: many; CDR3: CASSQRLAGVNTGELFF; DNA: TGCGCCAGCAGCCAGAGACTAGCGGGGGTCAACACCGGGGAGCTGTTTTTT
J: TRBJ2-1; D: -; V: TRBV7-2; size: few; CDR3: CASSLAEGTGTLSEQFF; DNA: TGTGCCAGCAGCTTAGCGGAGGGAACAGGGACCTTGTCGGAGCAGTTCTTC
J: TRBJ2-5; D: -; V: TRBV7-6; size: -; CDR3: CASSSRGSGTQYF; DNA: TGTGCCAGCAGCTCTAGGGGCTCTGGGACCCAGTACTTC
J: TRBJ2-2; D: -; V: TRBV6-2/TRBV6-3; size: -; CDR3: CASSLAGWWAGELFF; DNA: TGTGCCAGCAGTTTGGCAGGGTGGTGGGCCGGGGAGCTGTTTTTT
J: TRBJ2-7; D: TRBD1; V: TRBV28; size: few; CDR3: CASFSTGQGGSYEQYF; DNA: TGTGCCAGCTTTTCCACTGGACAGGGAGGTTCCTACGAGCAGTACTTC
J: TRBJ2-5; D: -; V: TRBV29-1; size: -; CDR3: CSVHALWGGETQYF; DNA: TGCAGCGTGCACGCCCTTTGGGGAGGAGAGACCCAGTACTTC
J: TRBJ2-2; D: TRBD2; V: TRBV24-1; size: -; CDR3: CATSRSGDIIGELFF; DNA: TGTGCCACCTCAAGAAGCGGGGATATAATCGGGGAGCTGTTTTTT
J: TRBJ2-7; D: -; V: TRBV5-6; size: -; CDR3: CASSSYFSDGFYEQYF; DNA: TGTGCCAGCAGCTCCTACTTTTCGGACGGTTTCTACGAGCAGTACTTC
J: TRBJ2-7; D: TRBD2; V: TRBV27; size: few; CDR3: CASSLRGSESYEQYF; DNA: TGTGCCAGCAGTTTGCGGGGGTCGGAGTCCTACGAGCAGTACTTC
J: TRBJ2-1; D: TRBD2; V: TRBV7-9; size: few; CDR3: CASRVTSGRNEQFF; DNA: TGTGCCAGCAGGGTGACTAGCGGGAGGAATGAGCAGTTCTTC
J: TRBJ1-5; D: -; V: TRBV20-1; size: -; CDR3: CSARDAGSHYSNQPQHF; DNA: TGCAGTGCTAGAGATGCTGGCAGCCACTATAGCAATCAGCCCCAGCATTTT
J: TRBJ2-1; D: -; V: TRBV4-3; size: -; CDR3: CASSQVSLAGEQFF; DNA: TGCGCCAGCAGCCAAGTTTCACTAGCTGGTGAGCAGTTCTTC
J: TRBJ2-5; D: -; V: TRBV5-5; size: few; CDR3: CASSLEIWATRETQYF; DNA: TGTGCCAGCAGCTTGGAGATCTGGGCTACCAGAGAGACCCAGTACTTC
J: TRBJ2-1; D: TRBD1; V: TRBV5-1; size: many; CDR3: CASSLSTGGFGNEQFF; DNA: TGCGCCAGCAGCTTGTCGACAGGGGGTTTTGGCAATGAGCAGTTCTTC
J: TRBJ2-1; D: TRBD2; V: TRBV20-1; size: -; CDR3: CSASYVWSGGGEQFF; DNA: TGCAGTGCTAGCTATGTCTGGTCGGGGGGGGGCGAGCAGTTCTTC
J: TRBJ2-7; D: -; V: TRBV7-2; size: -; CDR3: CASSFGGAVYEQYF; DNA: TGTGCCAGCAGCTTCGGCGGGGCTGTCTACGAGCAGTACTTC